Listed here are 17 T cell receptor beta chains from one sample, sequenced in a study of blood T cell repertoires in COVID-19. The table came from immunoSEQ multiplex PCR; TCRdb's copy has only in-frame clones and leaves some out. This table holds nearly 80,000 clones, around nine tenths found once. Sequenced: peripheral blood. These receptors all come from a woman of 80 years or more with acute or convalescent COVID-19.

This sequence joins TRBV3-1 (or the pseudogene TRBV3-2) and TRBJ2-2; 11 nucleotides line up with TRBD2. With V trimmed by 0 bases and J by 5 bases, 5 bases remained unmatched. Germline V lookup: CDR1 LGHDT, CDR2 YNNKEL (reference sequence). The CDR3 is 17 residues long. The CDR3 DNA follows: TGTGCCAGCAGCCAAGATGGGAGACTAGCGGGGACCGGGGAGCTGTTTTTT. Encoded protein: CASSQDGRLAGTGELFF.

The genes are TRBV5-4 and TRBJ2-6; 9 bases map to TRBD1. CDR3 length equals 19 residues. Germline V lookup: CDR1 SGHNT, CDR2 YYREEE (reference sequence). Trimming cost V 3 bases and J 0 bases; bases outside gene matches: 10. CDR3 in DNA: TGTGCCAGCAGCTCCTCAGTAGGGACAGGGCGCTCTGGGGCCAACGTCCTGACTTTC. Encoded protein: CASSSSVGTGRSGANVLTF.

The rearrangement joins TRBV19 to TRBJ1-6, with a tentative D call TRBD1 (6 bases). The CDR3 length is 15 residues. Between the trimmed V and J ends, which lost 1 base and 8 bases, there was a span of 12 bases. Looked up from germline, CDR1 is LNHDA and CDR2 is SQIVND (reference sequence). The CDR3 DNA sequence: TGTGCCAGTAGTATAGTGGCAGGGGAAGATTCACCCCTCCACTTT. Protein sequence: CASSIVAGEDSPLHF.

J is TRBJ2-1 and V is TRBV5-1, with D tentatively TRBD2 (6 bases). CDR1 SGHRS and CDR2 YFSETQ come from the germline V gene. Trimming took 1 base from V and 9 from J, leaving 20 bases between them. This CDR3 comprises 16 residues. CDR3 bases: TGCGCCAGCAGCTTGTTACGTGCCGCGGGGCCCTTTGAGCAGTTCTTC. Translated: CASSLLRAAGPFEQFF.

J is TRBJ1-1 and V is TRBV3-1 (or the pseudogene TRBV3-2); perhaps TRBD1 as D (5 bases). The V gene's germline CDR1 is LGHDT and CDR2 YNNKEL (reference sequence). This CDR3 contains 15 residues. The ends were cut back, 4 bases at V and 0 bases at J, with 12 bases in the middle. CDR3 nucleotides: TGTGCCAGCAGCCCCCAGGGCCCGATGAACACTGAAGCTTTCTTT. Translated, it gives CASSPQGPMNTEAFF.

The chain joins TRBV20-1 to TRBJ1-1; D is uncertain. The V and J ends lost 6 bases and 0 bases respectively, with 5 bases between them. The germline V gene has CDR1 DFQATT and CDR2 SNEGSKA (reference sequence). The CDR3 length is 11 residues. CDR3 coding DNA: TGCAGTGCCGTAATGAACACTGAAGCTTTCTTT. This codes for CSAVMNTEAFF.

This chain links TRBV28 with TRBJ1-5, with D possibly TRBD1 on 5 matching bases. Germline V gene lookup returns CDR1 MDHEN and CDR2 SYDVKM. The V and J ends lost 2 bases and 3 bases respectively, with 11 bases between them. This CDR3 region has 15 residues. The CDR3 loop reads CASSLAQVDNQPQHF. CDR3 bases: TGTGCCAGCAGTTTAGCACAGGTCGACAATCAGCCCCAGCATTTT. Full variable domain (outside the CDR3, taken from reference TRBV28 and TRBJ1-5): DVKVTQSSRYLVKRTGEKVFLECVQDMDHENMFWYRQDPGLGLRLIYFSYDVKMKEKGDIPEGYSVSREKKERFSLILESASTNQTSMYLCASSLAQVDNQPQHFGDGTRLSIL.

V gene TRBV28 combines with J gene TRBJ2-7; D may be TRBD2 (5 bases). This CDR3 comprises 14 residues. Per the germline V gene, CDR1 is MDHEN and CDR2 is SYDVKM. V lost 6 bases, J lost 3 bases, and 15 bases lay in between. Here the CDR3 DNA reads TGTGCCAGCAGAGGAGGCTCCTTAGTCTACGAGCAGTACTTC. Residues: CASRGGSLVYEQYF.

CDR3 DNA sequence: TGTGCCAGCAGCCTACTAGCGCCTCCTACAGATACGCAGTATTTT. As protein: CASSLLAPPTDTQYF. This sequence joins TRBV7-2 and TRBJ2-3, with 7 nucleotides matching TRBD2. Germline loops: CDR1 SGHTA, CDR2 FQGNSA. The CDR3 spans 15 residues. The ends lost 5 bases at V and 3 bases at J; junction bases unmatched: 8.

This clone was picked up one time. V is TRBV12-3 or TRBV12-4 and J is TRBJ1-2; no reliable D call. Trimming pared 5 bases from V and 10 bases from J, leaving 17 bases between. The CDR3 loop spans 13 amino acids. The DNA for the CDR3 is TGTGCCAGCAGTACCGGGTCTGGAATTGCCTACACCTTC. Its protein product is CASSTGSGIAYTF.

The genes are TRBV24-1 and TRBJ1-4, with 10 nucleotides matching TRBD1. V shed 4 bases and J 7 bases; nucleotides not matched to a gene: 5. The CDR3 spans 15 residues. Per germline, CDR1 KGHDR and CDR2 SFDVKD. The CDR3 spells CATSEPTGGGEKLFF. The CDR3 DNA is TGTGCCACCAGTGAACCGACAGGGGGCGGTGAAAAACTGTTTTTT.

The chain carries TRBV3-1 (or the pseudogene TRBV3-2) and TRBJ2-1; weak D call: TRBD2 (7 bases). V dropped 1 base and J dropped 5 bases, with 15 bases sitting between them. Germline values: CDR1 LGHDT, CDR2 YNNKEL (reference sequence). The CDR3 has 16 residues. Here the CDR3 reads CASSQVFGGRNNEQFF. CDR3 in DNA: TGTGCCAGCAGCCAAGTGTTCGGGGGGCGTAACAATGAGCAGTTCTTC.

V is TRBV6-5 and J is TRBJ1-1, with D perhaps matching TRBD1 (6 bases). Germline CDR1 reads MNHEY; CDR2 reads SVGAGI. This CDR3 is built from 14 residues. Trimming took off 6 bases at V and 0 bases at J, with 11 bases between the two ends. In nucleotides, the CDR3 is TGTGCCAGCAGCCGTAGGGACATGAACACTGAAGCTTTCTTT. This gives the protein CASSRRDMNTEAFF.

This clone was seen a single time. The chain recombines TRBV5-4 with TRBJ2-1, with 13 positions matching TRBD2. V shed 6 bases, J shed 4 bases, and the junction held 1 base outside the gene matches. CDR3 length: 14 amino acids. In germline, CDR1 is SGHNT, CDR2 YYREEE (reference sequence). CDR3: CASKLAGGYNEQFF. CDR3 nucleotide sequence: TGTGCCAGCAAACTAGCGGGAGGGTACAATGAGCAGTTCTTC.

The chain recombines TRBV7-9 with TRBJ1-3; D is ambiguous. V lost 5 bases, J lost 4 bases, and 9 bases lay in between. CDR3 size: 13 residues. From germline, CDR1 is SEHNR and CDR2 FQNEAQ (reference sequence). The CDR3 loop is CASSEGLGNTIYF. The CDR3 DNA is TGTGCCAGCAGCGAGGGATTGGGAAACACCATATATTTT. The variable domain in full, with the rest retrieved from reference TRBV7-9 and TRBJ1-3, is DTGVSQNPRHKITKRGQNVTFRCDPISEHNRLYWYRQTLGQGPEFLTYFQNEAQLEKSRLLSDRFSAERPKGSFSTLEIQRTEQGDSAMYLCASSEGLGNTIYFGEGSWLTVV.

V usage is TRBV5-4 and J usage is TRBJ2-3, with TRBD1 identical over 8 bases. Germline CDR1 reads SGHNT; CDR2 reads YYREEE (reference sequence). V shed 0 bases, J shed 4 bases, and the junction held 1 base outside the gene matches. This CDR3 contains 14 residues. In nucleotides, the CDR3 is TGTGCCAGCAGCTTGGCACAGGGGGCAGATACGCAGTATTTT. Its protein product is CASSLAQGADTQYF. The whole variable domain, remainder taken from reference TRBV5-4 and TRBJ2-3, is ETGVTQSPTHLIKTRGQQVTLRCSSQSGHNTVSWYQQALGQGPQFIFQYYREEENGRGNFPPRFSGLQFPNYSSELNVNALELDDSALYLCASSLAQGADTQYFGPGTRLTVL.

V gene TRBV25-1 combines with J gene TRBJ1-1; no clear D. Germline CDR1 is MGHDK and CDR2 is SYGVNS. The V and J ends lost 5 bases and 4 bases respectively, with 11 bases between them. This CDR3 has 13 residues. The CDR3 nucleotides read TGTGCCAGCAGTTTCCCGGGAGGCACTGAAGCTTTCTTT. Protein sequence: CASSFPGGTEAFF.